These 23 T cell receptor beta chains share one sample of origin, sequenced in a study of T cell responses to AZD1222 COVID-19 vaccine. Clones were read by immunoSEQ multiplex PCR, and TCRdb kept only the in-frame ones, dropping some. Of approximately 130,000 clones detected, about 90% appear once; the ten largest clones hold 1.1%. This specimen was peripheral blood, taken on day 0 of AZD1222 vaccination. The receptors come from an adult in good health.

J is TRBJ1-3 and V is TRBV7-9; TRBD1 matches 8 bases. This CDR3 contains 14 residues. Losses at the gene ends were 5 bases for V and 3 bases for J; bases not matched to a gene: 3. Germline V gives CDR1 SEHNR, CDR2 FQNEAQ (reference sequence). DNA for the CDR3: TGTGCCAGCAGCATGGACAGGGATGGAAACACCATATATTTT. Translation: CASSMDRDGNTIYF.

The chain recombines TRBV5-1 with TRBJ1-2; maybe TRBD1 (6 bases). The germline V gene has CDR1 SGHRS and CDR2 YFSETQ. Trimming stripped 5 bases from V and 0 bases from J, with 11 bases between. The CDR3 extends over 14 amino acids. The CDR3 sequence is CASRDSSSNYGYTF. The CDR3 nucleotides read TGCGCCAGCAGGGACAGCTCCTCTAACTATGGCTACACCTTC.

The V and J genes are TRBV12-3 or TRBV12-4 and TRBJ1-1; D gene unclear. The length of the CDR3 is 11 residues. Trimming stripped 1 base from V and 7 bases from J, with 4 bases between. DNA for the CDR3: TGTGCCAGCAGTTTAGGTTTTGAAGCTTTCTTT. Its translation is CASSLGFEAFF.

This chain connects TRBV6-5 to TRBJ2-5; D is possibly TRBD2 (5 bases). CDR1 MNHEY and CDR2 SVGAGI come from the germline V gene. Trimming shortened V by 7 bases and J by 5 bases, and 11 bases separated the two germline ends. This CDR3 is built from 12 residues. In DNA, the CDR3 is TGTGCCAGCACCCACCCGGGGGAGACCCAGTACTTC. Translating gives CASTHPGETQYF.

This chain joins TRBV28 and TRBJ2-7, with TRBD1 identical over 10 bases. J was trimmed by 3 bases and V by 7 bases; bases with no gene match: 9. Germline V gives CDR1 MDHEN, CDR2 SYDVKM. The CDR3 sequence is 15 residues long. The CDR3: CASTPPGQGFYEQYF. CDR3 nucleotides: TGTGCCAGCACACCTCCGGGACAGGGGTTCTACGAGCAGTACTTC.

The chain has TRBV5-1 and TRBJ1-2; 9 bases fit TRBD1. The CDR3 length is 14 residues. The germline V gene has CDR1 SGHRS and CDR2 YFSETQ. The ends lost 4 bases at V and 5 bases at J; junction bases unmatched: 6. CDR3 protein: CASSASGTGYGYTF. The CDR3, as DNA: TGCGCCAGCAGCGCATCCGGGACAGGGTATGGCTACACCTTC.

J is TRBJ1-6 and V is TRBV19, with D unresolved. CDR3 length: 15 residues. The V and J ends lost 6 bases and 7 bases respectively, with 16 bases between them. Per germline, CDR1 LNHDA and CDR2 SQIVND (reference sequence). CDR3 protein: CASSYGWVGNSPLHF. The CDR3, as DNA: TGTGCCAGTAGCTACGGGTGGGTCGGCAATTCACCCCTCCACTTT.

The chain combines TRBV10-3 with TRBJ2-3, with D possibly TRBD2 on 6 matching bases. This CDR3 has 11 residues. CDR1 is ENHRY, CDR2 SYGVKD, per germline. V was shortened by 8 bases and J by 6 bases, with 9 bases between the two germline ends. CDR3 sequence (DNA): TGTGCCATCCGCCGGGGGGATACGCAGTATTTT. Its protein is CAIRRGDTQYF.

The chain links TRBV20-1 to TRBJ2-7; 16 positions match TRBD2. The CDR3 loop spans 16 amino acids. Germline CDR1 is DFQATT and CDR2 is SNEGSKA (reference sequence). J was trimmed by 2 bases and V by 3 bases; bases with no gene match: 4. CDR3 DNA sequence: TGCAGTGCTAGTGGGACTAGCGGGAGGGAAGCCTACGAGCAGTACTTC. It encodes CSASGTSGREAYEQYF.

The CDR3 DNA follows: TGTGCCATCAGTGAGTCCCGCTACGAGCAGTACTTC. Protein sequence: CAISESRYEQYF. V and J are TRBV10-3 and TRBJ2-7; D is unresolved. Trimming shortened V by 0 bases and J by 3 bases, and 3 bases separated the two germline ends. The CDR3 extends over 12 amino acids. Germline CDR1 is ENHRY and CDR2 is SYGVKD.

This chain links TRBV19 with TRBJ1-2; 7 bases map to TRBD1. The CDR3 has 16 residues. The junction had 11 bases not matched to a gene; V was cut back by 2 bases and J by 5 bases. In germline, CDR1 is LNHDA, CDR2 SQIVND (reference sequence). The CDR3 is CASSILLLAGGYGYTF. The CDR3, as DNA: TGTGCCAGTAGTATACTCCTCCTAGCAGGGGGGTATGGCTACACCTTC.

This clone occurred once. The CDR3 DNA follows: TGCGCCAGCAGCTTGGGAGGGGTTTCCTACGAGCAGTACTTC. Its translation: CASSLGGVSYEQYF. The chain carries TRBV5-1 and TRBJ2-7, with D perhaps TRBD1 or TRBD2 (5 bases each). Germline CDR1 is SGHRS and CDR2 is YFSETQ. Trimming shortened V by 0 bases and J by 1 base, and 8 bases separated the two germline ends. This CDR3 is 14 amino acids long.

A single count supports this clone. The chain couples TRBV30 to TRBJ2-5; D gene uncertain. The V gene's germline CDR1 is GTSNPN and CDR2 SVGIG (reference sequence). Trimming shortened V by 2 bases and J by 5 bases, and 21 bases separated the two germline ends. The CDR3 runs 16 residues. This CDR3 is CAWSPTQVALRETQYF. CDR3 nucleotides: TGTGCCTGGAGTCCCACCCAAGTCGCCCTGCGGGAGACCCAGTACTTC.

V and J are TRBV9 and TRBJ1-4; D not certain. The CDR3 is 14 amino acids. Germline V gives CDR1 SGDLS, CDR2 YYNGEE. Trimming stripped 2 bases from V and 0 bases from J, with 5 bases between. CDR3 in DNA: TGTGCCAGCAGCGTGGGTGCAACTAATGAAAAACTGTTTTTT. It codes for CASSVGATNEKLFF. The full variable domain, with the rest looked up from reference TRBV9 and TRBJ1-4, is DSGVTQTPKHLITATGQRVTLRCSPRSGDLSVYWYQQSLDQGLQFLIQYYNGEERAKGNILERFSAQQFPDLHSELNLSSLELGDSALYFCASSVGATNEKLFFGSGTQLSVL.

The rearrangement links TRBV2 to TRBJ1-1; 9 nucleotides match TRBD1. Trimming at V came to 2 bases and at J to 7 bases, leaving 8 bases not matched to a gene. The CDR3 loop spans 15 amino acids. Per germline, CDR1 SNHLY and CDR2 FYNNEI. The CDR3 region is CASSELRTGADEAFF. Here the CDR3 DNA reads TGTGCCAGCAGTGAACTACGGACAGGGGCGGATGAAGCTTTCTTT. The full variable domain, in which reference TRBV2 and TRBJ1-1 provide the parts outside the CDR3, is EPEVTQTPSHQVTQMGQEVILRCVPISNHLYFYWYRQILGQKVEFLVSFYNNEISEKSEIFDDQFSVERPDGSNFTLKIRSTKLEDSAMYFCASSELRTGADEAFFGQGTRLTVV.

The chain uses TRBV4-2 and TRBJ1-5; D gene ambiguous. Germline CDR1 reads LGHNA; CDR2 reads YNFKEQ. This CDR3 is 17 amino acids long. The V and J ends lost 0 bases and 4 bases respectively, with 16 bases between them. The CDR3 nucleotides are TGTGCCAGCAGCCAAGATCGGGCAGGAAGGAATAATCAGCCCCAGCATTTT. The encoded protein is CASSQDRAGRNNQPQHF.

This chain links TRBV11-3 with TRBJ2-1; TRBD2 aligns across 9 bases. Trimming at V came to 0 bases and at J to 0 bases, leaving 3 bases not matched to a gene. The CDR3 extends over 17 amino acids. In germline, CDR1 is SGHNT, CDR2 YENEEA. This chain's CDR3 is CASSLDLAGSSYNEQFF. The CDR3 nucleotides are TGTGCCAGCAGCTTAGACCTAGCGGGAAGCTCCTACAATGAGCAGTTCTTC.

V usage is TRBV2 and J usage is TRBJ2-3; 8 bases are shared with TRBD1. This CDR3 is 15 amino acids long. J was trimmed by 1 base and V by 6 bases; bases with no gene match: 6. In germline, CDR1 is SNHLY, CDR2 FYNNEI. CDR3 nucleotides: TGTGCCAGCAGCCTGACAGGGGTTGGCACAGATACGCAGTATTTT. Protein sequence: CASSLTGVGTDTQYF. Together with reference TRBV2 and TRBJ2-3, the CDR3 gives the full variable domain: EPEVTQTPSHQVTQMGQEVILRCVPISNHLYFYWYRQILGQKVEFLVSFYNNEISEKSEIFDDQFSVERPDGSNFTLKIRSTKLEDSAMYFCASSLTGVGTDTQYFGPGTRLTVL.

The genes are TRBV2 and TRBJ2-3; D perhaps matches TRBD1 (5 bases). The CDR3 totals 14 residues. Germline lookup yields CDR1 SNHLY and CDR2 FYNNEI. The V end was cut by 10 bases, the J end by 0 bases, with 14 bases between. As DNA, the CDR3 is TGTGCCACCGGAAGGGGCCTTAGCACAGATACGCAGTATTTT. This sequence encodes CATGRGLSTDTQYF.

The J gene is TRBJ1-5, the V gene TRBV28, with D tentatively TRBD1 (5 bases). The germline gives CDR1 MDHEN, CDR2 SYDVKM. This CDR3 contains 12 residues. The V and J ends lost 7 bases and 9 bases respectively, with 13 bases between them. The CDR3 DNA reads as TGTGCCAGCACCGGGGGTCTCAGGCCCCAGCATTTT. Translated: CASTGGLRPQHF.

CDR3 nucleotide sequence: TGTGCCAGCAGTGGGGGTTCTGGGTATGGCTACACCTTC. Translated: CASSGGSGYGYTF. V gene TRBV27 combines with J gene TRBJ1-2, with D maybe TRBD1 (5 bases). Germline assignment: CDR1 MNHEY and CDR2 SMNVEV (reference sequence). The CDR3 contains 13 residues. V lost 5 bases and J lost 5, with 12 bases in between.

CDR3 bases: TGTGCCAGCAGTAAAAACCACGAGCAGTACTTC. Translating it yields CASSKNHEQYF. The rearrangement links TRBV12-3 or TRBV12-4 to TRBJ2-7; no reliable D call. Trimming removed 5 bases from V and 5 bases from J, with 7 bases in between. The CDR3 spans 11 residues.

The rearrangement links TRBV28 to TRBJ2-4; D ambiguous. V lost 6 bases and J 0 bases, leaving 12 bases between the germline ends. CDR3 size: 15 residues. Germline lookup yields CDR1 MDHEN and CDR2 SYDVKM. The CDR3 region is CASSQNGVAKNIQYF. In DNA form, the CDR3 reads TGTGCCAGCAGCCAAAACGGTGTAGCCAAAAACATTCAGTACTTC.